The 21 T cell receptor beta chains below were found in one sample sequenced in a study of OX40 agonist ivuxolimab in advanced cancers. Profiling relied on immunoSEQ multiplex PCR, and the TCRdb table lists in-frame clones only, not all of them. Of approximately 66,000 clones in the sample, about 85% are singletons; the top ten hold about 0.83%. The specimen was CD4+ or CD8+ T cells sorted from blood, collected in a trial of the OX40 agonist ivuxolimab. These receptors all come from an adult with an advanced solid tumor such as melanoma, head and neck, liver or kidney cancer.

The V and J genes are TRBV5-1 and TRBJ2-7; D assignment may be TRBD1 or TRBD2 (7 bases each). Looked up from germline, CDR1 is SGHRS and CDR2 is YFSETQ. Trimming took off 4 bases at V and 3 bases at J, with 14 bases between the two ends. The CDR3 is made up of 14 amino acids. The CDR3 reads CASSVQGGNYEQYF. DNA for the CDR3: TGCGCCAGCAGCGTCCAGGGGGGGAACTACGAGCAGTACTTC. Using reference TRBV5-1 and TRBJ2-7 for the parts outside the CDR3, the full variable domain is KAGVTQTPRYLIKTRGQQVTLSCSPISGHRSVSWYQQTPGQGLQFLFEYFSETQRNKGNFPGRFSGRQFSNSRSEMNVSTLELGDSALYLCASSVQGGNYEQYFGPGTRLTVT.

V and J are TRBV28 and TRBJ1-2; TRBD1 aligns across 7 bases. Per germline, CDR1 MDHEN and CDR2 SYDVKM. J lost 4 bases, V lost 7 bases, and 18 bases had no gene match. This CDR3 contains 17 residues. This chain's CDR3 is CASIQGDTVRYAYGYTF. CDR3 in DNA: TGTGCCAGCATTCAGGGGGATACTGTCCGGTATGCCTATGGCTACACCTTC.

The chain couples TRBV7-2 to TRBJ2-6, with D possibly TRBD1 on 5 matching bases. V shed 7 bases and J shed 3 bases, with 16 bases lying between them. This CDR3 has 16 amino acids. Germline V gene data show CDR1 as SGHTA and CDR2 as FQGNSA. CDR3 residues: CASNPTARGGANVLTF. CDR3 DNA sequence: TGTGCCAGCAACCCGACAGCAAGGGGTGGGGCCAACGTCCTGACTTTC.

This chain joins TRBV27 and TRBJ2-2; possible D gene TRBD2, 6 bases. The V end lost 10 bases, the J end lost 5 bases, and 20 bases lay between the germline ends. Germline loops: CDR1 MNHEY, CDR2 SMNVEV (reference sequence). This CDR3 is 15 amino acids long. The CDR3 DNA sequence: TGTGCCACCCGAGGAGGCGGGGCTTGGACCGGGGAGCTGTTTTTT. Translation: CATRGGGAWTGELFF.

CDR3 protein: CASSPGLAGAGEQYF. CDR3 bases: TGCGCCAGCAGTCCGGGACTAGCGGGAGCGGGTGAGCAGTACTTC. V usage is TRBV10-1 and J usage is TRBJ2-7; 14 bases map to TRBD2. The germline V gene encodes CDR1 WNHNN and CDR2 SYGVQD (reference sequence). The CDR3 extends over 15 amino acids. Trimming took 5 bases from V and 7 from J; bases not matched to a gene: 7.

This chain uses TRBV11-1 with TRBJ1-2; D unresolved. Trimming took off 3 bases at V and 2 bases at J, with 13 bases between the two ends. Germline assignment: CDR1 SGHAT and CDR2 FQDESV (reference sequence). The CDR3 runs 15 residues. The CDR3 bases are TGTGCCAGCAGCTTCAAGGGTGCGACAAACTATGGCTACACCTTC. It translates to CASSFKGATNYGYTF.

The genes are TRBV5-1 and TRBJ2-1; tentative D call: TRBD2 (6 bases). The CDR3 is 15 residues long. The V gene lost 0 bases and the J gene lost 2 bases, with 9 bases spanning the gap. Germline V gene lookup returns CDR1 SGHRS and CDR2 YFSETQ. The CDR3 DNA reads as TGCGCCAGCAGCTTGGGTGGGGGGACCTACAATGAGCAGTTCTTC. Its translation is CASSLGGGTYNEQFF. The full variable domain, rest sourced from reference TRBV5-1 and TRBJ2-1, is KAGVTQTPRYLIKTRGQQVTLSCSPISGHRSVSWYQQTPGQGLQFLFEYFSETQRNKGNFPGRFSGRQFSNSRSEMNVSTLELGDSALYLCASSLGGGTYNEQFFGPGTRLTVL.

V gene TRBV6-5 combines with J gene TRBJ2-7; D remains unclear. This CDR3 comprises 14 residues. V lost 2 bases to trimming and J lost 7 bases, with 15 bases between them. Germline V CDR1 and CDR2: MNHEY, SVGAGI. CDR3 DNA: TGTGCCAGCAGTTACCCGGGTTCCCCTGGGGAGCAGTACTTC. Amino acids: CASSYPGSPGEQYF.

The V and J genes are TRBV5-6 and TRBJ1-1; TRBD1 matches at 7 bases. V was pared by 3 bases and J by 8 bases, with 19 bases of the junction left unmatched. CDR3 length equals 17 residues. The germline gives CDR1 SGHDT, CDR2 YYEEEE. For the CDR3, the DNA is TGTGCCAGCAGCTGGCCTGAATACCGGGACAGAAGGAACGAAGCTTTCTTT. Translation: CASSWPEYRDRRNEAFF.

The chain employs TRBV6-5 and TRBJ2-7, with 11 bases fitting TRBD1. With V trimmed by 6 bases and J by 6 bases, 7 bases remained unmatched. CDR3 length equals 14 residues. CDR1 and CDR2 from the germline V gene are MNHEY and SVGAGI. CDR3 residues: CASRAGTGGLEQYF. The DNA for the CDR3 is TGTGCCAGCAGAGCCGGGACAGGGGGTCTCGAGCAGTACTTC.

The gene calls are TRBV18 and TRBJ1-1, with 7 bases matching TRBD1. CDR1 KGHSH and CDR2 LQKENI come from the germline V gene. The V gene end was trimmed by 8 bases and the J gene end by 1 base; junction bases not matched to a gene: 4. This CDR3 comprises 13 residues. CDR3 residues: CASTQGGNTEAFF. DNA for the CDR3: TGTGCCAGCACGCAGGGGGGGAACACTGAAGCTTTCTTT.

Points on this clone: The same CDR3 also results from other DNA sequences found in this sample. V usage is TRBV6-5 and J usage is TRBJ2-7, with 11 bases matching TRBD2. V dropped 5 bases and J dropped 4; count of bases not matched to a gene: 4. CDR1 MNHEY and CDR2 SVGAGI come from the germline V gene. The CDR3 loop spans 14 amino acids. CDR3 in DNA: TGTGCCAGCAGTGGGACTAGCGGATCTTACGAGCAGTACTTC. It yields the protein CASSGTSGSYEQYF.

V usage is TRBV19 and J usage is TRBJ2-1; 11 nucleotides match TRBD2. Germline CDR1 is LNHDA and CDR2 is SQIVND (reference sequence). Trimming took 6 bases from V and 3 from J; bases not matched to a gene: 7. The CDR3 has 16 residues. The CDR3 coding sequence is TGTGCCAGTAGGCTACTAACTAGCGGGAGCTACAATGAGCAGTTCTTC. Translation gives CASRLLTSGSYNEQFF.

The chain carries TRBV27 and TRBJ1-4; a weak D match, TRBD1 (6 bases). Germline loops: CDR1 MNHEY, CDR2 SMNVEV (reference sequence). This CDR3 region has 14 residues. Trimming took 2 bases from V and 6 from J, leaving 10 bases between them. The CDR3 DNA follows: TGTGCCAGCAGTTTACGAGGGGGTTATGAAAAACTGTTTTTT. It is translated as CASSLRGGYEKLFF.

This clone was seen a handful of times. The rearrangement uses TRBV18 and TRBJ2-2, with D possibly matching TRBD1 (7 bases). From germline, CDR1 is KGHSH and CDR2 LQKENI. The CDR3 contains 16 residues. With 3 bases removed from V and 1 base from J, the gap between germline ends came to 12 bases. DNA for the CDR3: TGTGCCAGCTCACCCCGACAGGGAGGGAACACCGGGGAGCTGTTTTTT. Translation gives CASSPRQGGNTGELFF.

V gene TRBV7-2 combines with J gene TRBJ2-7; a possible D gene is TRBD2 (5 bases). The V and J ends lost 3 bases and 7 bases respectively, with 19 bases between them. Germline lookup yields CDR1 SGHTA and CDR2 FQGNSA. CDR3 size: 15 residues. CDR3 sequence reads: CASSFSVGELGEQYF. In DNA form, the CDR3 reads TGTGCCAGCAGCTTTAGCGTCGGTGAGTTGGGGGAGCAGTACTTC.

This chain's CDR3 is CAIKPGQGLNGYTF. The CDR3 DNA reads as TGTGCCATCAAGCCGGGACAGGGACTTAATGGCTACACCTTC. The J gene is TRBJ1-2, the V gene TRBV10-3, with 9 bases aligning to TRBD1. From germline, CDR1 is ENHRY and CDR2 SYGVKD. The J segment lost 6 bases and the V segment lost 7 bases, leaving 9 bases of the junction unmatched. CDR3 size: 14 residues.

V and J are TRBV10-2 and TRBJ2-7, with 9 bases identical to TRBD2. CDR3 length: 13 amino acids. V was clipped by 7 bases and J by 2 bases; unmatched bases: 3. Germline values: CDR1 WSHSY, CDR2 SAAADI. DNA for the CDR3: TGCGCCAGCAAATTAGCGGGGGCCTACGAGCAGTACTTC. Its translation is CASKLAGAYEQYF.

The CDR3 spells CASSGQGYNEQFF. The CDR3 nucleotides are TGCGCCAGCAGCGGCCAGGGGTACAATGAGCAGTTCTTC. The rearrangement joins TRBV5-1 to TRBJ2-1, with D maybe TRBD1 (6 bases). This CDR3 spans 13 amino acids. The germline V gene encodes CDR1 SGHRS and CDR2 YFSETQ. V dropped 4 bases and J dropped 4 bases, with 9 bases sitting between them.

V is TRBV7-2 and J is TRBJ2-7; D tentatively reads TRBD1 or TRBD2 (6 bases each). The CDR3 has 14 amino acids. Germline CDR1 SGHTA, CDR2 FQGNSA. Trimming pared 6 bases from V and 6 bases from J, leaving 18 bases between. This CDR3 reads CASRRTGGGFEQYF. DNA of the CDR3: TGTGCCAGCAGACGAACCGGGGGCGGTTTCGAGCAGTACTTC.

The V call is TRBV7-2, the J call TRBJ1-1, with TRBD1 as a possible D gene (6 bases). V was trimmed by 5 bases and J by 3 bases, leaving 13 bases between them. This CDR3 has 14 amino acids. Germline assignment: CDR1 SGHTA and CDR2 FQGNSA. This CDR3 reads CASSPTGTHTEAFF. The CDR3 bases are TGTGCCAGCAGCCCCACAGGGACCCACACTGAAGCTTTCTTT.